The sequence of this T cell receptor (beta chain) was determined in a study of T cells in Graves' hyperthyroidism and ophthalmopathy. The investigators amplified TCR beta CDR3 regions from RNA transcripts. A first-round RT-PCR of the TCR CDR3 used the HTBI primer set. TCRdb passed the multiplex PCR reads through MiXCR, listing each CDR3 protein once. In the table there are roughly 420,000 distinct CDR3 sequences, 15% to 19% of which are singletons. For this clonotype: Its antigen is unidentified.

Patients counted as stable if ophthalmopathy did not develop within 18 months. It was uncontrolled infection, other autoimmune disease, pregnancy or lactation that excluded patients. Per the germline V gene, CDR1 is SGHRS and CDR2 is YFSETQ. V shed 5 bases, J shed 3 bases, and the junction held 9 bases outside the gene matches. The CDR3 has 16 residues. Findings and limits, study-wide: Ophthalmopathy and stable hyperthyroidism were separated by a 13 V-J model.

Input material: blood. The chain carries TRBV5-1 and TRBJ2-3; TRBD2 agrees at 10 bases. This sequence originates from a woman aged 18-30 years with Graves' hyperthyroidism. The CDR3 protein is CASSRRTSGTTDTQYF. The CDR3 nucleotides read TGCGCCAGCAGTCGTCGAACTAGCGGGACTACAGATACGCAGTATTTT.